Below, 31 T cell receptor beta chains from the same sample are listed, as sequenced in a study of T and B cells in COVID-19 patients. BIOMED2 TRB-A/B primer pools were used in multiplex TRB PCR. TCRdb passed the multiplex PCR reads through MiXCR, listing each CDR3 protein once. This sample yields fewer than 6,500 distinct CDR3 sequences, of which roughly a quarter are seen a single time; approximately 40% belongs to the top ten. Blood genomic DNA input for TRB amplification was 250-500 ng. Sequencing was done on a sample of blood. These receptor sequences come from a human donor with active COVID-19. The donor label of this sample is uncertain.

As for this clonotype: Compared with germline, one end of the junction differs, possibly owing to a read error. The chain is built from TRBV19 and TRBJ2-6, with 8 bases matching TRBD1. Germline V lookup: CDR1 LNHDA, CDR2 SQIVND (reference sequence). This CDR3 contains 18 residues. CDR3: CASSIGITGGVGANALTF. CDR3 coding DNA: TGTGCCAGTAGTATAGGTATCACAGGGGGAGTCGGGGCCAACGCCCTGACTTTC.

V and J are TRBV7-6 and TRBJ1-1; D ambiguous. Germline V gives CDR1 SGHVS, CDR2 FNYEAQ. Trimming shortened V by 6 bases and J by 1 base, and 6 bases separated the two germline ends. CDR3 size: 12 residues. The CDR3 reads CASRDRNTEAFF. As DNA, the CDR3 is TGTGCCAGCAGGGACCGGAACACTGAAGCTTTCTTT. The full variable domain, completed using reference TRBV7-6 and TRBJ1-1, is GAGVSQSPRYKVTKRGQDVALRCDPISGHVSLYWYRQALGQGPEFLTYFNYEAQQDKSGLPNDRFSAERPEGSISTLTIQRTEQRDSAMYRCASRDRNTEAFFGQGTRLTVV.

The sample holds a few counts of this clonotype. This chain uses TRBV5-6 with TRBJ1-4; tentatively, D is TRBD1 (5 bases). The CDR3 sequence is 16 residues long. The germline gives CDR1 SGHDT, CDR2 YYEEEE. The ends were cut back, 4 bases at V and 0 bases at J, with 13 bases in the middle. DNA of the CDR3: TGTGCCAGCAGCGGGGGGTTATATGCAACTAATGAAAAACTGTTTTTT. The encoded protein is CASSGGLYATNEKLFF. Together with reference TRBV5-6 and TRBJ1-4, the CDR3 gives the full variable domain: DAGVTQSPTHLIKTRGQQVTLRCSPKSGHDTVSWYQQALGQGPQFIFQYYEEEERQRGNFPDRFSGHQFPNYSSELNVNALLLGDSALYLCASSGGLYATNEKLFFGSGTQLSVL.

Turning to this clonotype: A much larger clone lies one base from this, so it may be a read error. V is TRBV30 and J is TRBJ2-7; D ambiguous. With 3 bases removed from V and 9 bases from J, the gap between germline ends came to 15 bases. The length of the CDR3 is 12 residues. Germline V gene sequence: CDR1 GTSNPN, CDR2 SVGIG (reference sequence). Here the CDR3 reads CAWSLRAGWQYF. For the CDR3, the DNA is TGTGCCTGGAGCCTCCGGGCAGGATGGCAGTACTTC.

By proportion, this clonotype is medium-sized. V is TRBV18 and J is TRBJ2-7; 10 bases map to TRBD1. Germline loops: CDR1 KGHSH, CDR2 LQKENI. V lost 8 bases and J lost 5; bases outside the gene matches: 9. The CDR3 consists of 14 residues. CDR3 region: CASPRTGGWHEQYF. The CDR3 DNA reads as TGTGCCAGCCCCCGGACAGGGGGTTGGCACGAGCAGTACTTC.

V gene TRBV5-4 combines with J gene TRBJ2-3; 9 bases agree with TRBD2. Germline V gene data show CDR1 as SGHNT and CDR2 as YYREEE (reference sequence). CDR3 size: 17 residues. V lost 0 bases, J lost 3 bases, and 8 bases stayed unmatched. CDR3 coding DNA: TGTGCCAGCAGCTTGGGGTTTCCCAGCGGGAGGACAGATACGCAGTATTTT. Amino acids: CASSLGFPSGRTDTQYF.

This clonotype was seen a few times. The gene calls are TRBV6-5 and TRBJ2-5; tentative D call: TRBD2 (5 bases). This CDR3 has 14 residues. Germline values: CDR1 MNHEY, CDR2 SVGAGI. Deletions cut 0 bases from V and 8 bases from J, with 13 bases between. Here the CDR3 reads CASSYSGLGSTQYF. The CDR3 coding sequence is TGTGCCAGCAGTTACTCCGGGCTAGGGAGCACCCAGTACTTC.

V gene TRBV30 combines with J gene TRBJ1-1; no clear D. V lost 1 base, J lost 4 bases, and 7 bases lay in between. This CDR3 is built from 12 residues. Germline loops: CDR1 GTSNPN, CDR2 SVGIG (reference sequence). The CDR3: CAWSARATEAFF. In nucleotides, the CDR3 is TGTGCCTGGAGTGCCCGAGCCACTGAAGCTTTCTTT.

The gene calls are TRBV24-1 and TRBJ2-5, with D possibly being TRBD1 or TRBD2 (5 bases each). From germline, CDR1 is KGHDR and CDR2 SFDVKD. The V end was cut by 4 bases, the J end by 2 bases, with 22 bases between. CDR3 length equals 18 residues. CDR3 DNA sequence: TGTGCCACCAGTGACTCAGGGCATGGAGACTACGCACAAGAGACCCAGTACTTC. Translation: CATSDSGHGDYAQETQYF.

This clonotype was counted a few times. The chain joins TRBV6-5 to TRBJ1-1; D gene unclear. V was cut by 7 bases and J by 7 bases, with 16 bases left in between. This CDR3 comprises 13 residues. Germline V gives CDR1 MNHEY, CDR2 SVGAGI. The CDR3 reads CASTSSTSLEAFF. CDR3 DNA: TGTGCCAGCACCTCTTCTACAAGTCTTGAAGCTTTCTTT.

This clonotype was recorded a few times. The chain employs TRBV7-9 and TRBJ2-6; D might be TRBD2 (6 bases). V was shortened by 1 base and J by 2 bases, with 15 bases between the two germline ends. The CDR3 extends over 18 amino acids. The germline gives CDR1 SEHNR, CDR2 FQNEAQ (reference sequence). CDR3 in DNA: TGTGCCAGCAGCTTAGTCTTCGCGGGGCTACCTGGGGCCAACGTCCTGACTTTC. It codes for CASSLVFAGLPGANVLTF.

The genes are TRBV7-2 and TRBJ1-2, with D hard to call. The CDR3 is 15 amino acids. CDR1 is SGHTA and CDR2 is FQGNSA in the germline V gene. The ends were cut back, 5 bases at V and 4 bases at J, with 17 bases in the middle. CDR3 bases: TGTGCCAGCAGCCTCCTTCCCGGGCCTCGCTATGGCTACACCTTC. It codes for CASSLLPGPRYGYTF.

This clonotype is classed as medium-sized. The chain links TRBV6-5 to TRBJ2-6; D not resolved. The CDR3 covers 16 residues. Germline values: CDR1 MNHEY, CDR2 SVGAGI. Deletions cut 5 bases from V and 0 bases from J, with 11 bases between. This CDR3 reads CASSTRALSGANVLTF. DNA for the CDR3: TGTGCCAGCAGTACCAGAGCTCTCTCTGGGGCCAACGTCCTGACTTTC.

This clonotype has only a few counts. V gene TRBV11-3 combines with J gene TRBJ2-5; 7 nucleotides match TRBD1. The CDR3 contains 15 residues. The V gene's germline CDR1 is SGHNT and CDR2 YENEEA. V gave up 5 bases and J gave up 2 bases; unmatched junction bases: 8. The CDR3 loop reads CASSPMDRRQETQYF. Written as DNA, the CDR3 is TGTGCCAGCAGCCCTATGGACAGGCGGCAAGAGACCCAGTACTTC.

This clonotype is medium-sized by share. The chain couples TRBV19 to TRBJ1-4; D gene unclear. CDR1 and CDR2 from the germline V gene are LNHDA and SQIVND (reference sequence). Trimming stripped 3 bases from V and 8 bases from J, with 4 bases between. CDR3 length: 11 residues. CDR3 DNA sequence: TGTGCCAGTAGTATTGGCGAAAAACTGTTTTTT. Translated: CASSIGEKLFF.

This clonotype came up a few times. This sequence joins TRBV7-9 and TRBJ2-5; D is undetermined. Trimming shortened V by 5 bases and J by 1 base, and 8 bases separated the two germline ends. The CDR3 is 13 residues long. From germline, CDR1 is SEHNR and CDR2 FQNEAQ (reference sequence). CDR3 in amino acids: CASSPDGQETQYF. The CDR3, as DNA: TGTGCCAGCAGCCCGGACGGCCAAGAGACCCAGTACTTC.

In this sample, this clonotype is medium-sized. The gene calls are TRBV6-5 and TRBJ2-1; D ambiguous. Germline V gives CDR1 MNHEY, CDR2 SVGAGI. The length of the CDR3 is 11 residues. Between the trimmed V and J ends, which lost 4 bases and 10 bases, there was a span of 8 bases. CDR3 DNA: TGTGCCAGCAGTTTGTTGGGGGAGCAGTTCTTC. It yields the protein CASSLLGEQFF.

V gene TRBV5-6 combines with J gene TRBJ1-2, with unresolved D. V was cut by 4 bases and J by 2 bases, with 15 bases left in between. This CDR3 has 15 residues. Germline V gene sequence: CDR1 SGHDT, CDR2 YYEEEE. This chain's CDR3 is CASSLPRAENYGYTF. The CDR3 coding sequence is TGTGCCAGCAGCCTCCCAAGGGCGGAGAACTATGGCTACACCTTC.

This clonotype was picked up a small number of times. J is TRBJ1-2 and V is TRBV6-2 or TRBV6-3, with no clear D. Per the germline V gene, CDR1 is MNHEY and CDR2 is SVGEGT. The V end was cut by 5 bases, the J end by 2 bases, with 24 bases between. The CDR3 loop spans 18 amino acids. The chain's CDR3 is CASSPSDAPRKHNYGYTF. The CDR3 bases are TGTGCCAGCAGTCCATCTGACGCGCCACGGAAGCACAACTATGGCTACACCTTC.

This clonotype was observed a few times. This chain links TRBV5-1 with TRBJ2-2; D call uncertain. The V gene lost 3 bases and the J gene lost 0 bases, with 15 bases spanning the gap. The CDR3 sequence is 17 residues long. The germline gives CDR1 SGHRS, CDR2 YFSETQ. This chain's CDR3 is CASSSVHLASNTGELFF. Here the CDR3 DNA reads TGCGCCAGCAGCTCGGTTCACTTAGCCTCGAACACCGGGGAGCTGTTTTTT.

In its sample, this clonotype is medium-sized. This CDR3 is CASSYPPGGPTGSEQYF. The CDR3 DNA is TGTGCCAGCAGTTACCCTCCGGGGGGGCCAACCGGTAGCGAGCAGTACTTC. J is TRBJ2-7 and V is TRBV6-2 or TRBV6-3; 8 nucleotides match TRBD2. Trimming at V came to 2 bases and at J to 6 bases, leaving 15 bases not matched to a gene. The CDR3 sequence is 17 residues long. Per germline, CDR1 MNHEY and CDR2 SVGEGT.

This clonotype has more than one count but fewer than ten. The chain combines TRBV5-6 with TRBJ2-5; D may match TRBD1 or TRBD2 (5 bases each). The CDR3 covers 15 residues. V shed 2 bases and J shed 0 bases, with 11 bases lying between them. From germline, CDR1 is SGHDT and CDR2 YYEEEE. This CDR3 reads CASSLGGRDQETQYF. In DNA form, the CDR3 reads TGTGCCAGCAGCTTAGGAGGCAGGGACCAAGAGACCCAGTACTTC.

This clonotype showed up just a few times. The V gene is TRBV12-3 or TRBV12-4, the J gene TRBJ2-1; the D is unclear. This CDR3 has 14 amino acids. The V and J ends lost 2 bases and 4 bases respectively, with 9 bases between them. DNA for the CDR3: TGTGCCAGCAGTTTAATGGTACAGTACAATGAGCAGTTCTTC. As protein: CASSLMVQYNEQFF.

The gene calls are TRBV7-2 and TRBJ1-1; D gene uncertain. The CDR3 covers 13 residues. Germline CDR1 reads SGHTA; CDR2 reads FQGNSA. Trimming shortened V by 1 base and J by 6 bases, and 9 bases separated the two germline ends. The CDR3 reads CASSLDWSAEAFF. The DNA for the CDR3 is TGTGCCAGCAGCTTAGATTGGTCAGCTGAAGCTTTCTTT.

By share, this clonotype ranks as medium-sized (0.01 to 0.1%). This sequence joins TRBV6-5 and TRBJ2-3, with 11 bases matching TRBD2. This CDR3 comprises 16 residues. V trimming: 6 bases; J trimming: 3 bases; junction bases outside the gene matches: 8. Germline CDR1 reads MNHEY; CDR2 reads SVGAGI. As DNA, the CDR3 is TGTGCCAGCAGCTCCAGCTTAGCGGGAGGGACAGATACGCAGTATTTT. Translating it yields CASSSSLAGGTDTQYF.

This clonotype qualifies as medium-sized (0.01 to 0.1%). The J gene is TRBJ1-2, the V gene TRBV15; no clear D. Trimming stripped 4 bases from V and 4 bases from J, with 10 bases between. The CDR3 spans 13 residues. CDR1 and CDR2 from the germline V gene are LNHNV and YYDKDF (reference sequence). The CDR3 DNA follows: TGTGCCACCAGCATACAGCCTATCTATGGCTACACCTTC. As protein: CATSIQPIYGYTF.

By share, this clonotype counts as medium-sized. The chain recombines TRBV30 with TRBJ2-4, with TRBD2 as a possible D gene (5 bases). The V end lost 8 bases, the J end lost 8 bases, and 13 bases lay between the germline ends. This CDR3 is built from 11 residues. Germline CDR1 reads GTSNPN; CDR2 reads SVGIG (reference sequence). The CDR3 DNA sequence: TGTGCCGGAGAAACTAGGGACATTCAGTACTTC. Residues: CAGETRDIQYF.

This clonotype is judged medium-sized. CDR3 loop: CASTIWMGNEQFF. CDR3 bases: TGTGCCAGCACTATATGGATGGGCAATGAGCAGTTCTTC. The V gene is TRBV6-1, the J gene TRBJ2-1; D remains unclear. CDR1 and CDR2 (germline): MNHNS, SASEGT. V lost 7 bases and J lost 6, with 13 bases in between. The CDR3 extends over 13 amino acids.

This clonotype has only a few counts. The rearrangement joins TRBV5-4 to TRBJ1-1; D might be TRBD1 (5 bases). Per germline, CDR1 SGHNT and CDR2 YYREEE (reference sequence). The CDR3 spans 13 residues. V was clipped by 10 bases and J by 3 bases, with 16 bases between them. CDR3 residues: CASKGLRDTEAFF. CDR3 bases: TGTGCCTCCAAGGGGTTAAGGGACACTGAAGCTTTCTTT.

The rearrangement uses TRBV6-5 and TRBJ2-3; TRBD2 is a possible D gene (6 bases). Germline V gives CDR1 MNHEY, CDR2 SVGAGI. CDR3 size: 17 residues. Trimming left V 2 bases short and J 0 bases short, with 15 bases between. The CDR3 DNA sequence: TGTGCCAGCAGTTACACCCCCCCGGGGGTAAGCACAGATACGCAGTATTTT. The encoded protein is CASSYTPPGVSTDTQYF.

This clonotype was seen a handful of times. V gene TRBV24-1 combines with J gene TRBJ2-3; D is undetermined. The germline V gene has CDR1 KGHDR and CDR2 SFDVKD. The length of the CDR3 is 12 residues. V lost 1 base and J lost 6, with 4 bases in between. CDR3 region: CATSDLADTQYF. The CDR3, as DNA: TGTGCCACCAGTGATTTAGCCGATACGCAGTATTTT.